The clone carrying this T cell receptor beta chain was recorded a few times. Antigen: not known. The entry originates in a study of beta chain features in type 1 diabetes. Study-wide results and caveats: People with Type 1 diabetes carried modestly yet significantly shorter TCRB CDR3s in all four CD4+ subsets.

The authors sorted CD4+ naive, central memory, regulatory and stem cell-like memory cells via CD45RO/CCR7/CD25/CD127/CD95/CD27. J was trimmed by 5 bases and V by 4 bases; bases with no gene match: 5. This CDR3 region has 13 residues. Germline loops: CDR1 KGHSH, CDR2 LQKENI. Expressed TCRB transcripts were sequenced after all isolated RNA was converted to cDNA. Assay: immunoSEQ multiplex PCR; the TCRdb copy retains only in-frame clones and omits some. The table lists some 330,000 clones, around an eighth of them singletons. The specimen sequenced was naive CD4+ T cells from blood. This sequence originates from a woman between 18 and 30 years old with type 1 diabetes. V and J are TRBV18 and TRBJ2-7; TRBD2 matches at 7 bases. The CDR3 spells CASSRGGSDEQYF. For the CDR3, the DNA is TGTGCCAGCTCACGGGGGGGGAGCGACGAGCAGTACTTC.